This T cell receptor beta chain was found in a study of spatial heterogeneity in lung cancer. About the study: The average appearance count of each unique TCR and UMI combination in raw reads was more than 9.5.

This clonotype was observed at least ten times. Antigen unknown. Each TCR cDNA molecule bore a unique molecular identifier. Each CDR3 protein is one row after TCRdb ran MiXCR on the 5' RACE reads. The sample has about 14,000 distinct CDR3 sequences, approximately 4.8% seen once. Study-level results: Counts that tracked tumor mutation counts were those of expanded intratumoral alpha and beta TCRs.

CDR1 and CDR2 (germline): LGHDT, YNNKEL (reference sequence). The CDR3 sequence is 12 residues long. The V gene lost 2 bases and the J gene lost 11 bases, with 12 bases spanning the gap. Time point denoted: sample taken at primary tumor resection. Source: lung tumor tissue, taken at surgery. The sequence derives from a female donor with early-stage non-small cell lung cancer. The rearrangement links TRBV3-1 to TRBJ1-1; D uncertain. DNA of the CDR3: TGTGCCAGCAGCCAATTCGTCGGCGGGGCTTTCTTT. It specifies CASSQFVGGAFF.